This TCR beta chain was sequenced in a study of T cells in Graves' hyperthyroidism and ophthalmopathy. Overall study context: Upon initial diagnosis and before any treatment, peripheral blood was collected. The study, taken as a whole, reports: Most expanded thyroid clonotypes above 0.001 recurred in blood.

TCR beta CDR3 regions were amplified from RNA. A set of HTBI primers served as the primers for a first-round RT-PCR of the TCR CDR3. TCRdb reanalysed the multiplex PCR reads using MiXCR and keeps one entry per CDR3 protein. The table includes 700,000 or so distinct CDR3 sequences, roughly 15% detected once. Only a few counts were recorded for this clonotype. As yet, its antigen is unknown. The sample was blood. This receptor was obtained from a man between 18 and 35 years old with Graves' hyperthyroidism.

CDR3 DNA: TGTGCCAGCAGCCCGCGGGACGGAGAGTGGGAGCAGTACTTC. Its translation is CASSPRDGEWEQYF. J is TRBJ2-7 and V is TRBV7-9, with a weak D call TRBD2 (6 bases). The CDR3 sequence is 14 residues long. Germline values: CDR1 SEHNR, CDR2 FQNEAQ (reference sequence). V was shortened by 5 bases and J by 7 bases, with 18 bases between the two germline ends.